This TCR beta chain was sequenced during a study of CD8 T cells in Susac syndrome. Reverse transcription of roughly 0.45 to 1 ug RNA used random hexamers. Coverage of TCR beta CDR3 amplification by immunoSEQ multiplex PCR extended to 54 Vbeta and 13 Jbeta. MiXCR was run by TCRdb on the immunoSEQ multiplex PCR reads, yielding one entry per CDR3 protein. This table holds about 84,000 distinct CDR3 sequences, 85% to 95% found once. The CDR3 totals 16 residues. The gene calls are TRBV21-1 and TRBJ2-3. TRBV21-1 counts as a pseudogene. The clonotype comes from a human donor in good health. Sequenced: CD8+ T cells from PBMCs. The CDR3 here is CASSKATTRTADTQYF. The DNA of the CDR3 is TGTGCCAGCAGCAAAGCGACTACACGCACGGCAGATACGCAGTATTTT.